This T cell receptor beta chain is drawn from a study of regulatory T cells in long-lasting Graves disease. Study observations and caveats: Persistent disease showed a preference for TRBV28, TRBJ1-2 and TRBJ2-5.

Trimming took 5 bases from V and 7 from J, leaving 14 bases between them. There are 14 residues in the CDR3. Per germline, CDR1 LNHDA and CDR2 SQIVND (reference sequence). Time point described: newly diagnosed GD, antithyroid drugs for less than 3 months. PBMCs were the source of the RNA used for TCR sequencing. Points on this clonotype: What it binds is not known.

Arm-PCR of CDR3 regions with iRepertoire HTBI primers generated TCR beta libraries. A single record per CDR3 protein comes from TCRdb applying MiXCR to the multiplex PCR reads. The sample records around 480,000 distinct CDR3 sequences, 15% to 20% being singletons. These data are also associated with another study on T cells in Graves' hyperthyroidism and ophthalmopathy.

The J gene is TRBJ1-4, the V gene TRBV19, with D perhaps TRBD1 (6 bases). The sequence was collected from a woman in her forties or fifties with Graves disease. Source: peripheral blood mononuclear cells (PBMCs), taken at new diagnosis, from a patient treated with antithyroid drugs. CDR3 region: CASSLTGWAEKLFF. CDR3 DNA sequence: TGTGCCAGTAGTCTTACAGGGTGGGCTGAAAAACTGTTTTTT.